The clone carrying this T cell receptor beta chain has a handful of counts. Its target is unknown. The record originates from a study of cytomegalovirus exposure and HLA in healthy donors. This CDR3 is 13 amino acids long. V was trimmed by 7 bases and J by 3 bases, leaving 12 bases between them. The germline gives CDR1 SNHLY, CDR2 FYNNEI. The PCR contained 60 Vbeta and 13 Jbeta primers. Profiled with immunoSEQ multiplex PCR; TCRdb holds only in-frame clones, not every one. Of some 120,000 clones in the sample, 65% to 90% were seen once. Study results and limitations: Analyses of presence and absence presupposed an approximately uniform sequencing depth across donors.

The specimen was PBMCs. This rearrangement joins TRBV2 to TRBJ1-1, with D perhaps TRBD1 (5 bases). The source is a woman in her late teens or twenties in good health and CMV-seropositive. CDR3 protein: CASTQGRDTEAFF. CDR3 sequence (DNA): TGTGCCAGCACCCAGGGTCGGGACACTGAAGCTTTCTTT.